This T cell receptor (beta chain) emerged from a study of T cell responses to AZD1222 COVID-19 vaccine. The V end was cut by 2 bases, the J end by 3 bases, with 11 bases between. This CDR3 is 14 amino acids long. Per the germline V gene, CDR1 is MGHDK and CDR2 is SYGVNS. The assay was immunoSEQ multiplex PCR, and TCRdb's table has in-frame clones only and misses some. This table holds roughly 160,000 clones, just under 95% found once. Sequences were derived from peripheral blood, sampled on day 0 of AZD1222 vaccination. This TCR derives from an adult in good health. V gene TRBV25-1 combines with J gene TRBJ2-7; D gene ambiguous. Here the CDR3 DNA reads TGTGCCAGCAGTGAAGGTATTCCTTTCTACGAGCAGTACTTC. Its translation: CASSEGIPFYEQYF.